Listed here are 4 T cell receptor beta chains from one sample, sequenced in a study of cytomegalovirus exposure and HLA in healthy donors. It was with 60 Vbeta and 13 Jbeta primers that the PCR ran. Profiled with immunoSEQ multiplex PCR; TCRdb holds only in-frame clones, not every one. The record lists 91,000 or so clones, of which the ten most abundant hold roughly 3%. The material sequenced was PBMCs. The receptors were sampled from a woman in her 30s in good health and CMV-seronegative.

V is TRBV19 and J is TRBJ1-1, with TRBD1 matching 9 bases. Germline values: CDR1 LNHDA, CDR2 SQIVND (reference sequence). The CDR3 consists of 13 residues. Trimming cost V 10 bases and J 5 bases; bases outside gene matches: 8. CDR3 amino acids: CATIPGQGTEAFF. The DNA for the CDR3 is TGTGCCACAATACCGGGACAGGGTACTGAAGCTTTCTTT.

This rearrangement joins TRBV5-1 to TRBJ2-5; 7 bases match TRBD1. Germline CDR1 reads SGHRS; CDR2 reads YFSETQ. This CDR3 contains 17 residues. V shed 2 bases and J 2 bases; nucleotides not matched to a gene: 12. The CDR3 sequence is CASSFGRGHTLQETQYF. CDR3 DNA: TGCGCCAGCAGCTTCGGTAGGGGGCATACCCTACAAGAGACCCAGTACTTC.

The chain recombines TRBV19 with TRBJ1-1; 7 bases are shared with TRBD1. Germline V lookup: CDR1 LNHDA, CDR2 SQIVND (reference sequence). J gave up 1 base and V 3 bases, and 5 bases lay outside the gene matches. There are 15 residues in the CDR3. For the CDR3, the DNA is TGTGCCAGTAGTATTTCCAGGGACAGGAACACTGAAGCTTTCTTT. Protein product: CASSISRDRNTEAFF.

The genes are TRBV5-1 and TRBJ2-2; D not certain. Trimming removed 3 bases at V and 3 bases at J, with 9 bases between. The CDR3 contains 14 residues. Germline V CDR1 and CDR2: SGHRS, YFSETQ. The CDR3 DNA follows: TGCGCCAGCAGCTCCGACGGGTACACCGGGGAGCTGTTTTTT. Translating it yields CASSSDGYTGELFF.